Each of the 23 T cell receptor beta chains below was sequenced from the same sample in a study of OX40 agonist ivuxolimab in advanced cancers. TCRdb's copy holds only in-frame clones and misses some; the assay was immunoSEQ multiplex PCR. The repertoire holds around 70,000 clones, with 80% to 85% as singletons. Sequencing was performed on CD4+ or CD8+ T cells sorted from blood, taken in a trial of the OX40 agonist ivuxolimab. These receptors all come from an adult with an advanced solid tumor such as melanoma, head and neck, liver or kidney cancer.

V gene TRBV12-2 combines with J gene TRBJ1-1; the table's D call of TRBD1 was not tested on the DNA. TRBV12-2 is assigned pseudogene status. This CDR3 is 19 amino acids long. The CDR3 DNA sequence: TGTGCAAGTCGCTTAGCGGTTTCTAGAGACAGGGCCACGAGCACTGAAGCTTTCTTT. Amino acids: CASRLAVSRDRATSTEAFF.

This clone was seen a few times. This chain connects TRBV6-5 to TRBJ1-3; 7 bases are shared with TRBD1. The V gene end was trimmed by 7 bases and the J gene end by 4 bases; junction bases not matched to a gene: 4. The germline V gene encodes CDR1 MNHEY and CDR2 SVGAGI. The CDR3 contains 13 residues. The CDR3 spells CASTATGGNTIYF. The CDR3 nucleotides read TGTGCCAGCACCGCGACAGGGGGAAACACCATATATTTT.

The chain is built from TRBV7-5 and TRBJ2-1; the D call TRBD2 from the table was never checked on the DNA. TRBV7-5 is a documented pseudogene. The CDR3 is 17 amino acids. The CDR3, as DNA: TGTGTCAGAAGCCCGAAGGGGCGGGGGAGTCCTAACAATGAGCAGTTCTTC. Its translation is CVRSPKGRGSPNNEQFF.

The rearrangement uses TRBV9 and TRBJ2-7, with D maybe TRBD1 (5 bases). The CDR3 totals 14 residues. The germline gives CDR1 SGDLS, CDR2 YYNGEE. V was clipped by 0 bases and J by 2 bases, with 9 bases between them. CDR3 coding DNA: TGTGCCAGCAGCGTAGCTCTGGGGCCCTACGAGCAGTACTTC. Translated, it gives CASSVALGPYEQYF.

The J gene is TRBJ1-2, the V gene TRBV5-4, with a weak D call TRBD1 (5 bases). This CDR3 comprises 16 residues. Trimming cost V 0 bases and J 0 bases, with 12 bases left between them. From germline, CDR1 is SGHNT and CDR2 YYREEE (reference sequence). The CDR3 DNA reads TGTGCCAGCAGCTTGGGAGGGACGGGGACTAACTATGGCTACACCTTC. Encoded protein: CASSLGGTGTNYGYTF.

The CDR3 loop is CASSYSMTSPEQYF. The CDR3 DNA reads TGTGCCAGCAGTTACTCGATGACTAGCCCCGAGCAGTACTTC. This chain links TRBV6-6 with TRBJ2-7; TRBD2 agrees at 7 bases. The CDR3 contains 14 residues. Trimming took 0 bases from V and 6 from J; bases not matched to a gene: 5. The V gene's germline CDR1 is MNHNY and CDR2 SVGAGI (reference sequence).

The rearrangement joins TRBV10-3 to TRBJ1-2; tentatively, D is TRBD1 (5 bases). CDR3 size: 14 residues. Trimming stripped 4 bases from V and 5 bases from J, with 14 bases between. Germline-derived CDR1 and CDR2 are ENHRY and SYGVKD. Here the CDR3 reads CAISVGASSYGYTF. The CDR3 DNA reads as TGTGCCATCAGTGTCGGGGCGTCCTCATATGGCTACACCTTC.

This chain uses TRBV9 with TRBJ2-1; 7 bases are a match to TRBD1. CDR1 and CDR2 (germline): SGDLS, YYNGEE. The CDR3 runs to 14 residues. The trim removed 4 bases at V and 4 bases at J, leaving 5 bases unmatched. DNA for the CDR3: TGTGCCAGCAGCACAGAGACAGGGTACAATGAGCAGTTCTTC. Translated: CASSTETGYNEQFF. The full variable domain, its missing parts supplied by reference TRBV9 and TRBJ2-1, is DSGVTQTPKHLITATGQRVTLRCSPRSGDLSVYWYQQSLDQGLQFLIQYYNGEERAKGNILERFSAQQFPDLHSELNLSSLELGDSALYFCASSTETGYNEQFFGPGTRLTVL.

J is TRBJ1-5 and V is TRBV7-9; TRBD1 might be the D (6 bases). There are 19 residues in the CDR3. Germline CDR1 SEHNR, CDR2 FQNEAQ (reference sequence). V gave up 1 base and J gave up 4 bases, with 23 bases separating them. Here the CDR3 reads CASSLVSGAGVLANQPQHF. In DNA form, the CDR3 reads TGTGCCAGCAGCTTAGTAAGCGGGGCAGGGGTGTTGGCAAATCAGCCCCAGCATTTT.

The chain has TRBV14 and TRBJ1-2; possibly TRBD1 for D (5 bases). Germline CDR1 SGHDN, CDR2 FVKESK. V lost 1 base and J 4 bases, leaving 10 bases between the germline ends. The CDR3 extends over 14 amino acids. This CDR3 is CASSQAGKVYGYTF. For the CDR3, the DNA is TGTGCCAGCAGCCAAGCAGGGAAGGTCTATGGCTACACCTTC. The full variable domain, in which reference TRBV14 and TRBJ1-2 provide the parts outside the CDR3, is EAGVTQFPSHSVIEKGQTVTLRCDPISGHDNLYWYRRVMGKEIKFLLHFVKESKQDESGMPNNRFLAERTGGTYSTLKVQPAELEDSGVYFCASSQAGKVYGYTFGSGTRLTVV.

This clone was observed once. The CDR3 loop is CASSYIGAEQYF. CDR3 bases: TGTGCCAGCAGTTACATCGGGGCCGAGCAGTACTTC. The V call is TRBV6-6, the J call TRBJ2-7; D possibly uses TRBD1 or TRBD2 (5 bases each). CDR3 length: 12 amino acids. In germline, CDR1 is MNHNY, CDR2 SVGAGI (reference sequence). The V end lost 2 bases, the J end lost 6 bases, and 8 bases lay between the germline ends.

This clone is a singleton in its sample. V and J are TRBV7-9 and TRBJ1-2, with 10 bases aligning to TRBD1. Germline values: CDR1 SEHNR, CDR2 FQNEAQ (reference sequence). V gave up 5 bases and J gave up 4 bases; unmatched junction bases: 4. The CDR3 sequence is 14 residues long. The CDR3 spells CASSPRTGGYGYTF. CDR3 in DNA: TGTGCCAGCAGCCCCCGGACAGGGGGCTATGGCTACACCTTC.

CDR3 bases: TGCAGGGTTACTGGACTAGCGGGAGGCAGCTCCTACAATGAGCAGTTCTTC. Protein sequence: CRVTGLAGGSSYNEQFF. V is TRBV29-1 and J is TRBJ2-1; 14 bases line up with TRBD2. The CDR3 runs 17 residues. Germline V gene lookup returns CDR1 SQVTM and CDR2 ANQGSEA.

DNA of the CDR3: TGTGCCAGCAGTTCCGAGGAGACCCAGTACTTC. This sequence encodes CASSSEETQYF. V gene TRBV28 combines with J gene TRBJ2-5; D is ambiguous. Trimming stripped 4 bases from V and 5 bases from J, with 5 bases between. The CDR3 sequence is 11 residues long. Per germline, CDR1 MDHEN and CDR2 SYDVKM.

The rearrangement uses TRBV5-4 and TRBJ2-2, with TRBD2 identical over 11 bases. CDR1 and CDR2 (germline): SGHNT, YYREEE (reference sequence). The CDR3 runs to 16 residues. J gave up 7 bases and V 0 bases, and 5 bases lay outside the gene matches. The CDR3 loop is CASSLVAGGPSGELFF. DNA for the CDR3: TGTGCCAGCAGCTTGGTAGCGGGAGGGCCGAGCGGGGAGCTGTTTTTT.

The chain links TRBV4-3 to TRBJ2-7; TRBD1 matches 9 bases. Germline CDR1 reads LGHNA; CDR2 reads YSLEER. The V and J ends lost 0 bases and 4 bases, in that order; junction bases with no gene match: 13. The CDR3 has 18 amino acids. The CDR3: CASSQEGPGQGLPYEQYF. For the CDR3, the DNA is TGCGCCAGCAGCCAAGAGGGACCGGGACAGGGCCTTCCGTACGAGCAGTACTTC.

The CDR3 is CSATRGGSSYEQYF. The DNA of the CDR3 is TGCAGCGCTACCAGGGGCGGTAGCTCCTACGAGCAGTACTTC. This chain links TRBV29-1 with TRBJ2-7; possibly TRBD1 for D (6 bases). Germline V CDR1 and CDR2: SQVTM, ANQGSEA. This CDR3 contains 14 residues. V lost 7 bases to trimming and J lost 0 bases, with 16 bases between them.

The chain employs TRBV19 and TRBJ1-2; 7 positions agree with TRBD1. The CDR3 consists of 16 residues. CDR1 and CDR2 (germline): LNHDA, SQIVND (reference sequence). With 3 bases clipped from V and 2 bases from J, the junction kept 9 bases outside the gene matches. The CDR3 reads CASSINPPTGNYGYTF. The CDR3 coding sequence is TGTGCCAGTAGTATTAACCCCCCGACAGGGAACTATGGCTACACCTTC.

This clone was detected only a few times. This rearrangement joins TRBV19 to TRBJ2-4; D uncertain. Germline CDR1 LNHDA, CDR2 SQIVND (reference sequence). This CDR3 has 14 amino acids. V lost 1 base, J lost 7 bases, and 11 bases lay in between. CDR3 DNA sequence: TGTGCCAGTAGTATAGGCCCAGCGAGGAACATTCAGTACTTC. Translated, it gives CASSIGPARNIQYF.

The chain uses TRBV5-4 and TRBJ2-1, with D possibly TRBD1 on 5 matching bases. Germline CDR1 SGHNT, CDR2 YYREEE (reference sequence). The V and J ends lost 0 bases and 1 base respectively, with 11 bases between them. The length of the CDR3 is 16 residues. Written as DNA, the CDR3 is TGTGCCAGCAGCTTGGCAGGGTTGGGGTCCTACAATGAGCAGTTCTTC. This codes for CASSLAGLGSYNEQFF.

This chain joins TRBV7-9 and TRBJ2-7; 7 bases match TRBD1. This CDR3 is 15 amino acids long. V gave up 2 bases and J gave up 1 base; unmatched junction bases: 5. Germline V gene sequence: CDR1 SEHNR, CDR2 FQNEAQ (reference sequence). CDR3 amino acids: CASSLRQGTSYEQYF. Written as DNA, the CDR3 is TGTGCCAGCAGCTTAAGACAGGGTACATCCTACGAGCAGTACTTC.

This chain links TRBV11-3 with TRBJ2-7; possibly TRBD2 for D (6 bases). The CDR3 contains 13 residues. The V end lost 6 bases, the J end lost 4 bases, and 13 bases lay between the germline ends. The germline gives CDR1 SGHNT, CDR2 YENEEA. This CDR3 reads CASRVSGVYEQYF. The CDR3, as DNA: TGTGCCAGCAGGGTTAGCGGTGTATACGAGCAGTACTTC.

V usage is TRBV4-2 and J usage is TRBJ2-7; 7 nucleotides align to TRBD1. The germline gives CDR1 LGHNA, CDR2 YNFKEQ. The CDR3 is 15 amino acids. Losses at the gene ends were 5 bases for V and 6 bases for J; bases not matched to a gene: 13. The DNA for the CDR3 is TGTGCCAGCAGCAGAAGACAGGGCTCCCCCTTCGAGCAGTACTTC. It is translated as CASSRRQGSPFEQYF.